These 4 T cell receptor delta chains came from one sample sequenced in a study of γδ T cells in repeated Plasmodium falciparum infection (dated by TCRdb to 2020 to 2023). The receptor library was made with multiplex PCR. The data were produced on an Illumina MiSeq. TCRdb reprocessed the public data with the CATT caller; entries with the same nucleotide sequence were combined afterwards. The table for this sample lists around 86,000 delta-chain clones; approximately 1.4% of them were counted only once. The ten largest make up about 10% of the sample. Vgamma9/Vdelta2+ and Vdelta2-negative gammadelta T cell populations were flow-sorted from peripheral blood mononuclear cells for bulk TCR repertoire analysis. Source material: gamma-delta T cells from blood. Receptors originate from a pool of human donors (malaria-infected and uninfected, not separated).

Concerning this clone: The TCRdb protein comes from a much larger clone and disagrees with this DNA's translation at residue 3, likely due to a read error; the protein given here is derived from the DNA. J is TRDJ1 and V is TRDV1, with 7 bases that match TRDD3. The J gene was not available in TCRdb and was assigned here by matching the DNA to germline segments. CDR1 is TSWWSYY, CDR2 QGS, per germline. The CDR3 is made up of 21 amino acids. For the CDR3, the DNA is TGTGCTCCTGGGAAAGGGACCTCCTTCTTCCGACTGGGGAAGTACACCGATAAACTCATCTTT. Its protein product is CAPGKGTSFFRLGKYTDKLIF.

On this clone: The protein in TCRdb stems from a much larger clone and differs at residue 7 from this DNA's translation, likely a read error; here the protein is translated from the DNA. The CDR3 sequence is CALEEDRDKADKLIF. CDR3 nucleotides: TGTGCTCTTGAGGAGGACAGGGATAAGGCCGATAAACTCATCTTT. The rearrangement uses TRDV1 and TRDJ1, with D possibly TRDD3 on 6 matching bases. No J gene is reported in TCRdb; it was inferred here by comparing the DNA with germline. Trimming removed 7 bases at V and 3 bases at J, with 18 bases between. Germline CDR1 reads TSWWSYY; CDR2 reads QGS. The CDR3 has 15 residues.

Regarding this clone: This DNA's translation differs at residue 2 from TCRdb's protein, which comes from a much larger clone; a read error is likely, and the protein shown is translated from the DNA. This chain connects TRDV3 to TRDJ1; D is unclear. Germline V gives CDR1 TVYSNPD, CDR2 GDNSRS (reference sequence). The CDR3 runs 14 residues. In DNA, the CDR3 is TGTTCCTCCGTTAAGGTGAGCAACACCGATAAACTCATCTTT. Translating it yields CSSVKVSNTDKLIF.

The DNA of the CDR3 is TGTGCCTGTGACCCTCTGGGGGATAAAGTCAACACCGATAAACTCATCTTT. Translated, it gives CACDPLGDKVNTDKLIF. This chain links TRDV2 with TRDJ1; TRDD3 aligns across 10 bases. TCRdb offers no J gene call, so here the DNA was matched to germline to obtain one. The CDR3 runs to 17 residues. With 3 bases clipped from V and 0 bases from J, the junction kept 9 bases outside the gene matches. Germline CDR1 and CDR2: GEAIGNYY and EKD.